A selection of T cell receptor beta chains follows, all from one sample in a study of cytomegalovirus exposure and HLA in healthy donors. TCRdb's table, derived via immunoSEQ multiplex PCR, lists solely in-frame clones and lacks some. The table records about 160,000 clones, around 79% of them present only once. The specimen was PBMCs. The receptors originated from a man between 40 and 49 years old in good health and CMV-seronegative. Both conserved end residues are part of each CDR3. The D gene is left open where the match is weak. Where a row states a size, it is once, few, many or the class of an expanded clone; other rows omit it.

abundance	v_gene	d_gene	j_gene	CDR3aa	CDR3nt
NA	TRBV2	NA	TRBJ1-5	CASSEISGRFTRQPQHF	TGTGCCAGCAGTGAAATATCAGGGCGTTTCACTCGACAGCCCCAGCATTTT
NA	TRBV27	NA	TRBJ2-6	CASSSWAGFTGANGLTF	TGTGCCAGCAGTTCGTGGGCAGGCTTTACTGGGGCCAACGGCCTGACTTTC
NA	TRBV11-2	NA	TRBJ2-7	CASSLGQAIINEQYF	TGTGCCAGCAGCTTAGGACAGGCGATTATAAACGAGCAGTACTTC
NA	TRBV14	TRBD1	TRBJ2-1	CASSQDRGGYEQFF	TGTGCCAGCAGCCAGGACAGGGGCGGCTATGAGCAGTTCTTC
NA	TRBV18	TRBD1	TRBJ1-5	CASSPRGDRVNQPQHF	TGTGCCAGCTCACCAAGGGGGGACAGGGTGAATCAGCCCCAGCATTTT
NA	TRBV5-4	TRBD1	TRBJ2-5	CASSPKTGRETQYF	TGTGCCAGCAGCCCCAAGACAGGGCGGGAGACCCAGTACTTC
once	TRBV6-4	TRBD2	TRBJ2-1	CASSPLAGAVGEQFF	TGTGCCAGCAGCCCACTAGCGGGAGCCGTTGGGGAGCAGTTCTTC
once	TRBV6-5	TRBD1	TRBJ2-1	CASRRDRTYNEQFF	TGTGCCAGCAGGAGGGACAGGACATACAATGAGCAGTTCTTC
NA	TRBV12-1	NA	TRBJ2-1	CASSPGSGRGNEQFF	TGTGCCAGCTCCCCGGGGAGCGGGAGGGGAAATGAGCAGTTCTTC
NA	TRBV5-1	NA	TRBJ1-1	CASSLDRANTEAFF	TGCGCCAGCAGCTTGGACAGGGCGAACACTGAAGCTTTCTTT
NA	TRBV28	TRBD1	TRBJ2-2	CASNGGTGNPGELFF	TGTGCCAGCAACGGCGGGACAGGGAATCCCGGGGAGCTGTTTTTT
few	TRBV6-8	TRBD1	TRBJ2-5	CASSPPGTGGDGTQYF	TGTGCCAGCAGTCCCCCCGGGACAGGGGGGGACGGGACCCAGTACTTC
once	TRBV19	TRBD1	TRBJ1-5	CASSIGQGAYQPQHF	TGTGCCAGTAGTATAGGGCAGGGGGCTTATCAGCCCCAGCATTTT
NA	TRBV5-1	NA	TRBJ2-2	CASSLAQGAAGELFF	TGCGCCAGCAGCTTGGCCCAAGGGGCGGCCGGGGAGCTGTTTTTT
NA	TRBV5-1	TRBD2	TRBJ2-1	CASSSGTSGHNEQFF	TGCGCCAGCAGCTCCGGGACTAGCGGACACAATGAGCAGTTCTTC
few	TRBV4-3	TRBD1	TRBJ2-7	CASSQTQGAHYEQYF	TGCGCCAGCAGCCAAACGCAGGGGGCTCATTACGAGCAGTACTTC
NA	TRBV2	TRBD1	TRBJ2-2	CASSRDRTNTGELFF	TGTGCCAGCAGTCGGGACAGGACGAACACCGGGGAGCTGTTTTTT
NA	TRBV6-4	TRBD1	TRBJ2-1	CASSTEGQRLNEQFF	TGTGCCAGCAGTACTGAGGGACAGCGCCTCAATGAGCAGTTCTTC
NA	TRBV7-8	NA	TRBJ2-5	CASSFGREETQYF	TGTGCCAGCAGCTTCGGGCGGGAAGAGACCCAGTACTTC
NA	TRBV18	TRBD2	TRBJ2-1	CASSPQASGRYDEQFF	TGTGCCAGCTCACCACAAGCTAGCGGTAGGTACGATGAGCAGTTCTTC
NA	TRBV30	NA	TRBJ2-5	CAWTTGGETQYF	TGTGCCTGGACGACAGGAGGTGAGACCCAGTACTTC
NA	TRBV6-5	NA	TRBJ1-2	CASSLRFLYGYTF	TGTGCCAGCAGCCTCAGGTTCCTGTATGGCTACACCTTC
once	TRBV5-1	TRBD2	TRBJ2-7	CASSPIPASGSYEQYF	TGCGCCAGCAGCCCTATACCGGCTAGCGGGAGTTACGAGCAGTACTTC
NA	TRBV9	TRBD2	TRBJ2-3	CASSVDPPGGVADTQYF	TGTGCCAGCAGCGTAGATCCCCCGGGGGGAGTCGCAGATACGCAGTATTTT
NA	TRBV15	TRBD2	TRBJ2-7	CATSREGGFDEQYF	TGTGCCACCAGCAGAGAGGGAGGGTTCGACGAGCAGTACTTC
NA	TRBV30	TRBD2	TRBJ2-5	CAWSPTGLAGTQYF	TGTGCCTGGAGTCCGACGGGGCTAGCGGGGACCCAGTACTTC
NA	TRBV5-1	TRBD1	TRBJ2-5	CASSVAPGGAETQYF	TGCGCCAGCAGCGTAGCCCCAGGGGGCGCGGAGACCCAGTACTTC
NA	TRBV7-9	TRBD1	TRBJ2-7	CSSSSTTEGTGAPYEQYF	TGTTCCAGCAGCTCAACGACCGAGGGGACAGGGGCTCCATACGAGCAGTACTTC
NA	TRBV19	TRBD2	TRBJ2-7	CASSNQREGRQYF	TGTGCCAGTAGTAACCAGCGGGAAGGGCGGCAGTACTTC
NA	TRBV19	TRBD2	TRBJ2-7	CASSISAGGLDEQYF	TGTGCCAGTAGTATAAGCGCGGGAGGCCTTGACGAGCAGTACTTC
once	TRBV4-2	TRBD1	TRBJ1-3	CASSQGDGTASSGNTIYF	TGTGCCAGCAGCCAAGGGGATGGGACAGCGAGCTCTGGAAACACCATATATTTT
NA	TRBV5-6	TRBD1	TRBJ1-2	CASSSRDRGRGGYTF	TGTGCCAGCAGCTCCCGGGACAGGGGCCGGGGGGGCTACACCTTC
NA	TRBV11-1	NA	TRBJ1-4	CASSLGQTNEKLFF	TGTGCCAGCAGCTTGGGCCAGACCAATGAAAAACTGTTTTTT
NA	TRBV7-2	NA	TRBJ1-4	CASSPGRVEKLFF	TGTGCCAGCAGCCCCGGCAGGGTTGAAAAACTGTTTTTT
few	TRBV6-5	NA	TRBJ2-1	CASSGQYNEQFF	TGTGCCAGCAGTGGACAGTACAATGAGCAGTTCTTC
once	TRBV6-6	TRBD2	TRBJ2-2	CASSPELAGGGGELFF	TGTGCCAGCAGCCCGGAGCTAGCGGGAGGCGGCGGGGAGCTGTTTTTT
NA	TRBV5-5	TRBD2	TRBJ2-1	CASSPQGTSYNEQFF	TGTGCCAGCAGCCCGCAGGGGACTAGCTACAATGAGCAGTTCTTC
NA	TRBV6-6	NA	TRBJ2-7	CASSYRAADGYEQYF	TGTGCCAGCAGTTACCGGGCAGCGGATGGCTACGAGCAGTACTTC
NA	TRBV2	TRBD2	TRBJ2-1	CASNRREGSEQFF	TGTGCCAGCAATCGGCGGGAGGGGAGTGAGCAGTTCTTC
NA	TRBV29-1	NA	TRBJ1-5	CSVGGGVDQPQHF	TGCAGCGTCGGAGGGGGGGTTGATCAGCCCCAGCATTTT
once	TRBV7-2	NA	TRBJ2-1	CASSFRGTYNEQFF	TGTGCCAGCAGCTTTCGGGGTACCTACAATGAGCAGTTCTTC
NA	TRBV5-6	NA	TRBJ2-3	CASSRVRSTRPNF	TGTGCCAGCAGCCGCGTAAGGTCGACTCGCCCCAATTTT
NA	TRBV5-1	NA	TRBJ1-1	CASSTGNSNTEAFF	TGCGCCAGCAGCACAGGTAATTCAAACACTGAAGCTTTCTTT
once	TRBV4-1	TRBD1	TRBJ2-7	CASSQPRTGNYEQYF	TGCGCCAGCAGCCAACCGAGGACAGGGAACTACGAGCAGTACTTC
NA	TRBV7-2	TRBD1	TRBJ1-1	CASSIRGGTGVGTEAFF	TGTGCCAGCAGCATCCGGGGGGGGACAGGGGTGGGAACTGAAGCTTTCTTT